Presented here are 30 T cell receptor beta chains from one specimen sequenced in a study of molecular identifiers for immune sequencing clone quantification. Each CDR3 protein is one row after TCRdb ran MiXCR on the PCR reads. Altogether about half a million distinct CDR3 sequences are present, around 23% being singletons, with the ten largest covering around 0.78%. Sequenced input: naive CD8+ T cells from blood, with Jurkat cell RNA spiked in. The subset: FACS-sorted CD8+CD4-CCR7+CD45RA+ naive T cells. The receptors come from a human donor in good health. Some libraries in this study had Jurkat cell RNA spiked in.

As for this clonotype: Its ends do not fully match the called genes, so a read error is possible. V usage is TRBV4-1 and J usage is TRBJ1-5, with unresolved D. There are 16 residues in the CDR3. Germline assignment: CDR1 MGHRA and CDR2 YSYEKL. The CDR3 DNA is TGCGCCAGCAACCAAGTTTTGGCAAATAGCAATCAGCCCCAGCATTTT. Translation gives CASNQVLANSNQPQHF.

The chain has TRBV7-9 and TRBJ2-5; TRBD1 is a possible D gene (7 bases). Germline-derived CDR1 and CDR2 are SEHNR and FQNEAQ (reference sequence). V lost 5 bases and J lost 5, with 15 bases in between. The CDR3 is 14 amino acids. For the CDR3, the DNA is TGTGCCAGCAGCCTTCAGGGGGGTCTGGAGACCCAGTACTTC. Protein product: CASSLQGGLETQYF.

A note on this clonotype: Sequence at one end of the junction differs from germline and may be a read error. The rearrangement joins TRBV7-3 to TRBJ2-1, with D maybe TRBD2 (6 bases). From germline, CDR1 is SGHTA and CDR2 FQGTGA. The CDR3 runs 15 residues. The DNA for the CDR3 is TGTGCCAGCAGCTTATACGTAGCGGTCAACAAAGAGCAGTTCTTC. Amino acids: CASSLYVAVNKEQFF.

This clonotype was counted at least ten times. The CDR3 bases are TGTGCCAGCAGTTACTCGAGCCATAACCAAGAGACCCAGTACTTC. It is translated as CASSYSSHNQETQYF. The genes are TRBV6-5 and TRBJ2-5; D uncertain. The CDR3 spans 15 residues. Trimming took off 0 bases at V and 0 bases at J, with 8 bases between the two ends. Germline CDR1 and CDR2: MNHEY and SVGAGI.

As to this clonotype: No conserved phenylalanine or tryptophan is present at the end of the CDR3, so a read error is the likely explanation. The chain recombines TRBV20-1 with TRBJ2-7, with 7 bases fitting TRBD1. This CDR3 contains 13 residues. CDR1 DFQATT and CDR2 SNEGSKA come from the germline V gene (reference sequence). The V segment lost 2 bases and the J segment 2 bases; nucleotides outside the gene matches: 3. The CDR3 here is CSARSGQTYEQYS. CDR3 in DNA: TGCAGTGCTAGATCGGGACAGACCTACGAGCAGTACTCC.

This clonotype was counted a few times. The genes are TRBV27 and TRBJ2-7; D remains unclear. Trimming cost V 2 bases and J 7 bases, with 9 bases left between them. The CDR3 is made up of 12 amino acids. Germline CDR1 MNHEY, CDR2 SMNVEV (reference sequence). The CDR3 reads CASSLGSKEQYF. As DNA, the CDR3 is TGTGCCAGCAGTTTAGGAAGTAAGGAGCAGTACTTC.

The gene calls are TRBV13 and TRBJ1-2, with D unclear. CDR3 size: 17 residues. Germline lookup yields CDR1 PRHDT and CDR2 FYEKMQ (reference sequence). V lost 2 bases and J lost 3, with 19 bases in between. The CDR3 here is CASSLRPAAPADYGYTF. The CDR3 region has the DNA TGTGCCAGCAGCTTAAGGCCAGCCGCTCCAGCTGACTATGGCTACACCTTC.

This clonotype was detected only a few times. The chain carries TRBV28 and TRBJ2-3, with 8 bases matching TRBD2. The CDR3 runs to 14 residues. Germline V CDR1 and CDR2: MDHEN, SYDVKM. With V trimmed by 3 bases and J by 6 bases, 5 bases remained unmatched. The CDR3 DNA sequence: TGTGCCAGCAGTTTCTTGCCGGGGGGGGATACGCAGTATTTT. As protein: CASSFLPGGDTQYF.

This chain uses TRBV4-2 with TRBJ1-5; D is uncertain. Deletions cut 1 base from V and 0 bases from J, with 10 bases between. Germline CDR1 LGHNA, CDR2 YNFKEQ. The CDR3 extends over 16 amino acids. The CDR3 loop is CASSQVLWDSNQPQHF. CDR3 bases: TGTGCCAGCAGCCAAGTTTTGTGGGATAGCAATCAGCCCCAGCATTTT.

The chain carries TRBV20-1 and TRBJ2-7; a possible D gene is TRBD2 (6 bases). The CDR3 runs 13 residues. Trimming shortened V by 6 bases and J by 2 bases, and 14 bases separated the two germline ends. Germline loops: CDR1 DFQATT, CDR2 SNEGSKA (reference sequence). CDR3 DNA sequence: TGCAGTGCACACGGACTACGGACCTACGAGCAGTACTTC. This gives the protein CSAHGLRTYEQYF.

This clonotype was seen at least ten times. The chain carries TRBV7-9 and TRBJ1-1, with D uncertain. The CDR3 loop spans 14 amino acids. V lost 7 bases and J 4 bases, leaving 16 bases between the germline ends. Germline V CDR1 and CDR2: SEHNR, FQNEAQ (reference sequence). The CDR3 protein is CASNSQDLGTEAFF. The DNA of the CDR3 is TGTGCCAGCAACTCGCAAGACCTGGGCACTGAAGCTTTCTTT. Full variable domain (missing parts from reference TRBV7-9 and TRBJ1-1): DTGVSQNPRHKITKRGQNVTFRCDPISEHNRLYWYRQTLGQGPEFLTYFQNEAQLEKSRLLSDRFSAERPKGSFSTLEIQRTEQGDSAMYLCASNSQDLGTEAFFGQGTRLTVV.

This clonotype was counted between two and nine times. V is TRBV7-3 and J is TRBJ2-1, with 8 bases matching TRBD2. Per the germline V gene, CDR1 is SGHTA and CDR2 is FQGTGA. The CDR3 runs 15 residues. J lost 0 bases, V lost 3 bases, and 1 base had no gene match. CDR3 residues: CASSFLAGSYNEQFF. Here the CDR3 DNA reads TGTGCCAGCAGCTTTCTAGCGGGCTCCTACAATGAGCAGTTCTTC.

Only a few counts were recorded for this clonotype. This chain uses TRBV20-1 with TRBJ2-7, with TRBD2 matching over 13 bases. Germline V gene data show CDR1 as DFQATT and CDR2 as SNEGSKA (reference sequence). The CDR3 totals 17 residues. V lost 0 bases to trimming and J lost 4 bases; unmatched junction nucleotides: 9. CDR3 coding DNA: TGCAGTGCTAGAGATGGACTAGCGGGAGTTAATTTGTACGAGCAGTACTTC. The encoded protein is CSARDGLAGVNLYEQYF.

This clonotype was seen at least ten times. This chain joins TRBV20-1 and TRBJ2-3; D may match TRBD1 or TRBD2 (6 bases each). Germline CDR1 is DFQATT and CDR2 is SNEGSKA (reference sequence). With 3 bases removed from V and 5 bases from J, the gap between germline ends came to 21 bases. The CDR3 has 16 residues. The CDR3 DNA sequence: TGCAGTGCTAGGATCGGAGGGGGGCGGGTCAGAGATACGCAGTATTTT. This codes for CSARIGGGRVRDTQYF.

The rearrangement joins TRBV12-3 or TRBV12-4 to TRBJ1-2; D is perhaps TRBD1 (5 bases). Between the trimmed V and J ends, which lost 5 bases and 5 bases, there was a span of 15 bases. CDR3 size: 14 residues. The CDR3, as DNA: TGTGCCAGCAGTCCCCCGGGGCTTTTTTATGGCTACACCTTC. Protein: CASSPPGLFYGYTF.

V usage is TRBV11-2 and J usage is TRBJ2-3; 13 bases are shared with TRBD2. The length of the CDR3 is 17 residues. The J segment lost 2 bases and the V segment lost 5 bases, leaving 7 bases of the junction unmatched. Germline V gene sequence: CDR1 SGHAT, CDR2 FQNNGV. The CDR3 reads CASSNGTSGTITDTQYF. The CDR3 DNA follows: TGTGCCAGCAGCAACGGGACTAGCGGGACAATCACAGATACGCAGTATTTT.

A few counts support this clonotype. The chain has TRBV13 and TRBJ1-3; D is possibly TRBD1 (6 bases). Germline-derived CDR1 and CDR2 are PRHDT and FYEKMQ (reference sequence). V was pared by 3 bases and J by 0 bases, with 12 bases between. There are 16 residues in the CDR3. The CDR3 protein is CASSFNRASSGNTIYF. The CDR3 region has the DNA TGTGCCAGCAGCTTTAACAGGGCGAGCTCTGGAAACACCATATATTTT.

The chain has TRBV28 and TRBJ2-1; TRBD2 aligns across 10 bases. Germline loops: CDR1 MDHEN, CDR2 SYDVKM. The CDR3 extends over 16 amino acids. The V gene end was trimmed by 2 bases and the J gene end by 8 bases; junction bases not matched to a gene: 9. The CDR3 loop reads CASSLLASGSRDEQFF. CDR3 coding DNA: TGTGCCAGCAGTTTACTCGCTAGCGGGAGTAGGGATGAGCAGTTCTTC.

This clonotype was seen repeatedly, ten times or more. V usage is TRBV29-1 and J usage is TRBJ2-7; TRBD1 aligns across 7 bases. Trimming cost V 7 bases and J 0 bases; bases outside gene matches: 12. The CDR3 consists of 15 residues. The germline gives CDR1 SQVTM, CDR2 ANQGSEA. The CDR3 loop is CSATVLQGSSYEQYF. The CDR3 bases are TGCAGCGCCACAGTCCTACAGGGGAGCTCCTACGAGCAGTACTTC.

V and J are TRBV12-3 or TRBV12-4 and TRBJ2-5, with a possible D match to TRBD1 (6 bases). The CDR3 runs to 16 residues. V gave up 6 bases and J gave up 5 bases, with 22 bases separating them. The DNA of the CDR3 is TGTGCCAGCAGAAGGGGGTCAGAGACAACTTGGGAGACCCAGTACTTC. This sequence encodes CASRRGSETTWETQYF.

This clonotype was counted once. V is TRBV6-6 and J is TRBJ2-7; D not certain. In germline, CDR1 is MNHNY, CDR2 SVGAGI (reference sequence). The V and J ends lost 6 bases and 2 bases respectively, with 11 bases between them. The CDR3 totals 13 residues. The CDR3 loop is CASRKGRPYEQYF. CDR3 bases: TGTGCCAGCAGGAAGGGCCGGCCCTACGAGCAGTACTTC.

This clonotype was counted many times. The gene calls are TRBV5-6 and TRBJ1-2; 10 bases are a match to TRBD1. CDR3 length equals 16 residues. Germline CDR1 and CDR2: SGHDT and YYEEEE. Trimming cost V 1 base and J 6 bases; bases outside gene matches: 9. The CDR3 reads CASSLWDRGPVDGYTF. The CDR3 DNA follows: TGTGCCAGCAGCTTGTGGGACAGGGGTCCAGTGGATGGCTACACCTTC.

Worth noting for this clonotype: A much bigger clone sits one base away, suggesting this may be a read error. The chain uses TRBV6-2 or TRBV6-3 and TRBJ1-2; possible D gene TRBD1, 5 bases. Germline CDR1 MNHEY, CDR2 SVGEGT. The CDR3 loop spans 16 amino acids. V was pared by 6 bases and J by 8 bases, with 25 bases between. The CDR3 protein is CASSFALTGPRDGYTF. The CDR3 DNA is TGTGCCAGCAGCTTCGCCTTAACAGGTCCCCGGGACGGCTACACCTTC.

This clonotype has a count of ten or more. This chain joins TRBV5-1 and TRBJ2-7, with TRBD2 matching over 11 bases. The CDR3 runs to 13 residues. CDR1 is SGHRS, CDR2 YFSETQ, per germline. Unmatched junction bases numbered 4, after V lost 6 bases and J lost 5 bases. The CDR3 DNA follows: TGCGCCAGCACCCCGGGACTAGCGGACGAGCAGTACTTC. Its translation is CASTPGLADEQYF.

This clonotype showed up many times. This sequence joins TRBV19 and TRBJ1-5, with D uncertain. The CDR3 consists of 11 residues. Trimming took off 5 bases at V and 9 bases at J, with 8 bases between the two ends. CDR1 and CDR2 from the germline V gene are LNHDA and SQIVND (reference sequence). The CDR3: CASSAVGPQHF. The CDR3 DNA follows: TGTGCCAGTAGTGCAGTGGGGCCCCAGCATTTT.

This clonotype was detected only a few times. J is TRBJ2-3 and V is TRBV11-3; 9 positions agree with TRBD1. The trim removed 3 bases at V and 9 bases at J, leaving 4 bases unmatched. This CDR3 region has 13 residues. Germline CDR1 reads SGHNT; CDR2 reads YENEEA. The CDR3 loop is CASSLTQGATQYF. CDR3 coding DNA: TGTGCCAGCAGCTTGACACAGGGGGCAACGCAGTATTTT.

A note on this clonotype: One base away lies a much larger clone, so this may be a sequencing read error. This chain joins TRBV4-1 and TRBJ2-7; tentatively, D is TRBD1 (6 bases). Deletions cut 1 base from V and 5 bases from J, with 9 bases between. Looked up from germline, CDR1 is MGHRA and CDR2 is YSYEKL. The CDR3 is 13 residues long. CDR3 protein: CASSQGTVHEQYF. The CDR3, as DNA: TGCGCCAGCAGCCAAGGGACAGTGCACGAGCAGTACTTC.

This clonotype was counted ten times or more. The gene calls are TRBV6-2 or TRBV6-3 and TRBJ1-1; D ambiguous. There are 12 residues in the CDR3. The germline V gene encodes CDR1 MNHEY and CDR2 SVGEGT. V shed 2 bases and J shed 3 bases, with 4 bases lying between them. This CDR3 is CASSYEYTEAFF. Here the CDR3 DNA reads TGTGCCAGCAGTTACGAATACACTGAAGCTTTCTTT.

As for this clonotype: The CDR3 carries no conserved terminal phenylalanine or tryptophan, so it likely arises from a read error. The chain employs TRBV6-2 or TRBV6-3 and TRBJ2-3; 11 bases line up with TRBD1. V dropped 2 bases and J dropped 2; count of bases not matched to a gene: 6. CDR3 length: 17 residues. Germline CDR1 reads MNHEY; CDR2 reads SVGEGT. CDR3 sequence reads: CASSYSRTGGHTDTQYL. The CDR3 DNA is TGTGCCAGCAGTTACAGCCGGACAGGGGGCCACACAGATACGCAGTATCTT.

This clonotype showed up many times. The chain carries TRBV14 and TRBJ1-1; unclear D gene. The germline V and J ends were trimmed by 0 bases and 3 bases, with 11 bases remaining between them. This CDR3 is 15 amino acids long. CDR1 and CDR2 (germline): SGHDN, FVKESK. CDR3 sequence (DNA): TGTGCCAGCAGCCAAGATTGGGTTATGTACACTGAAGCTTTCTTT. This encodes CASSQDWVMYTEAFF. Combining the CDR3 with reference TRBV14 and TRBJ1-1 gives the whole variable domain EAGVTQFPSHSVIEKGQTVTLRCDPISGHDNLYWYRRVMGKEIKFLLHFVKESKQDESGMPNNRFLAERTGGTYSTLKVQPAELEDSGVYFCASSQDWVMYTEAFFGQGTRLTVV.